One and the same sample provided the 20 T cell receptor beta chains below, sequenced in a study of identical twins. From the 5' RACE reads, TCRdb called clonotypes with MiXCR, one entry per CDR3 protein. The repertoire has roughly 250,000 distinct CDR3 sequences, about an eighth of them found once; the top ten carry approximately 9.3%. The sequencing sample was made of memory (CD45RO+) T cells sorted from blood. The receptors here all came from a young woman in good health.

There are many counts of this clonotype. This chain joins TRBV3-1 and TRBJ2-3; the D gene is possibly TRBD2 (5 bases). Per the germline V gene, CDR1 is LGHDT and CDR2 is YNNKEL (reference sequence). Trimming removed 0 bases at V and 4 bases at J, with 11 bases between. The CDR3 totals 15 residues. The chain's CDR3 is CASSQDILAPDTQYF. DNA of the CDR3: TGTGCCAGCAGCCAAGATATCCTAGCCCCAGATACGCAGTATTTT.

V usage is TRBV24-1 and J usage is TRBJ2-6; the D is unclear. The CDR3 contains 13 residues. V shed 4 bases and J shed 3 bases, with 3 bases lying between them. Germline V CDR1 and CDR2: KGHDR, SFDVKD. DNA for the CDR3: TGTGCCACCAGTGAGCATGGGGCCAACGTCCTGACTTTC. Protein sequence: CATSEHGANVLTF.

As to this clonotype: One junction end disagrees with the germline gene, perhaps due to a read error. The chain links TRBV7-7 to TRBJ2-2; D might be TRBD1 or TRBD2, each matching 5 bases. The germline CDR1 and CDR2 sequences are SSHAT and FNYEAQ (reference sequence). The CDR3 length is 14 residues. CDR3 amino acids: CASSSDGATGELFF. CDR3 bases: TGTGCTAGCAGCTCCGACGGGGCCACCGGGGAGCTGTTTTTT. Variable domain in full (rest from reference TRBV7-7 and TRBJ2-2): GAGVSQSPRYKVTKRGQDVTLRCDPISSHATLYWYQQALGQGPEFLTYFNYEAQPDKSGLPSDRFSAERPEGSISTLTIQRTEQRDSAMYRCASSSDGATGELFFGEGSRLTVL.

This clonotype was counted between two and nine times. This sequence joins TRBV10-2 and TRBJ2-5; no clear D. Germline loops: CDR1 WSHSY, CDR2 SAAADI. Trimming pared 0 bases from V and 5 bases from J, leaving 4 bases between. The CDR3 loop spans 12 amino acids. In nucleotides, the CDR3 is TGCGCCAGCAGTGAGTCGGGGGAGACCCAGTACTTC. Its protein product is CASSESGETQYF.

The chain is built from TRBV30 and TRBJ2-3; D not resolved. V was pared by 0 bases and J by 0 bases, with 10 bases between. CDR3 length equals 15 residues. The germline gives CDR1 GTSNPN, CDR2 SVGIG (reference sequence). CDR3 sequence reads: CAWSVVGRSTDTQYF. The CDR3 DNA follows: TGTGCCTGGAGTGTAGTCGGACGAAGCACAGATACGCAGTATTTT.

This clonotype was counted at least ten times. The V gene is TRBV12-3 or TRBV12-4, the J gene TRBJ2-5, with D perhaps TRBD1 (5 bases). CDR3 length: 13 residues. Trimming took 6 bases from V and 4 from J, leaving 12 bases between them. The CDR3 sequence is CASSLSRGETQYF. Written as DNA, the CDR3 is TGTGCCAGCAGCCTGTCTAGGGGAGAGACCCAGTACTTC.

The chain has TRBV29-1 and TRBJ2-7, with 10 nucleotides matching TRBD2. CDR3 length: 12 residues. Germline loops: CDR1 SQVTM, CDR2 ANQGSEA. The V segment lost 4 bases and the J segment 5 bases; nucleotides outside the gene matches: 2. CDR3 sequence: CSVASGSDEQYF. DNA for the CDR3: TGCAGCGTTGCTAGCGGGAGTGACGAGCAGTACTTC.

This chain uses TRBV20-1 with TRBJ2-7; D gene ambiguous. The CDR3 runs 14 residues. V lost 6 bases to trimming and J lost 2 bases, with 17 bases between them. Germline V gene sequence: CDR1 DFQATT, CDR2 SNEGSKA (reference sequence). The CDR3 loop is CSAGSGLLTYEQYF. Written as DNA, the CDR3 is TGCAGTGCCGGCAGTGGGCTTTTGACCTACGAGCAGTACTTC.

This clonotype was seen a few times. V and J are TRBV6-5 and TRBJ2-1; no firm D call. V lost 2 bases and J lost 6, with 14 bases in between. Per the germline V gene, CDR1 is MNHEY and CDR2 is SVGAGI. The CDR3 runs 15 residues. The DNA of the CDR3 is TGTGCCAGCAGTTACGGCCTGCTCGCCCTCAATGAGCAGTTCTTC. This sequence encodes CASSYGLLALNEQFF.

This clonotype was counted between two and nine times. This rearrangement joins TRBV20-1 to TRBJ2-7; 8 positions agree with TRBD1. This CDR3 has 16 residues. Trimming took 0 bases from V and 0 from J; bases not matched to a gene: 7. The germline V gene has CDR1 DFQATT and CDR2 SNEGSKA (reference sequence). CDR3 coding DNA: TGCAGTGCTAGAGATGTACGGACAGGGTCCTCCTACGAGCAGTACTTC. Residues: CSARDVRTGSSYEQYF.

DNA for the CDR3: TGTGCCAGCAGTCGACGACATTGGCGCCAAGAGACCCAGTACTTC. Its translation: CASSRRHWRQETQYF. The chain has TRBV12-3 or TRBV12-4 and TRBJ2-5; no clear D. Trimming pared 5 bases from V and 1 base from J, leaving 14 bases between. CDR3 length equals 15 residues.

This clonotype was observed many times. V gene TRBV7-2 combines with J gene TRBJ2-3; D not resolved. V was shortened by 1 base and J by 2 bases, with 7 bases between the two germline ends. Germline-derived CDR1 and CDR2 are SGHTA and FQGNSA. The CDR3 covers 14 residues. The CDR3 spells CASSLGLPTDTQYF. The CDR3 nucleotides are TGTGCCAGCAGCTTAGGGTTACCCACAGATACGCAGTATTTT.

This clonotype was recorded only once. The rearrangement links TRBV28 to TRBJ2-1, with 16 bases that match TRBD2. The CDR3 loop spans 17 amino acids. V trimming: 3 bases; J trimming: 5 bases; junction bases outside the gene matches: 4. Germline lookup yields CDR1 MDHEN and CDR2 SYDVKM. The CDR3 DNA reads as TGTGCCAGCAGTTTGGGGACTAGCGGGGGGGGGAACAATGAGCAGTTCTTC. The encoded protein is CASSLGTSGGGNNEQFF. Combining the CDR3 with reference TRBV28 and TRBJ2-1 gives the whole variable domain DVKVTQSSRYLVKRTGEKVFLECVQDMDHENMFWYRQDPGLGLRLIYFSYDVKMKEKGDIPEGYSVSREKKERFSLILESASTNQTSMYLCASSLGTSGGGNNEQFFGPGTRLTVL.

This clonotype was detected many times. This chain uses TRBV30 with TRBJ2-7, with a possible D match to TRBD1 (5 bases). Per the germline V gene, CDR1 is GTSNPN and CDR2 is SVGIG (reference sequence). The CDR3 extends over 15 amino acids. The V end was cut by 3 bases, the J end by 2 bases, with 17 bases between. The CDR3 region is CAWRPPTKGAYEQYF. CDR3 nucleotide sequence: TGTGCCTGGAGGCCTCCGACCAAAGGGGCCTACGAGCAGTACTTC.

This clonotype was recorded a few times. This sequence joins TRBV20-1 and TRBJ2-7, with 8 bases aligning to TRBD2. J was trimmed by 3 bases and V by 3 bases; bases with no gene match: 4. Germline-derived CDR1 and CDR2 are DFQATT and SNEGSKA (reference sequence). This CDR3 has 13 amino acids. Here the CDR3 DNA reads TGCAGTGCTAGCGGGAGGGCGATCTACGAGCAGTACTTC. This codes for CSASGRAIYEQYF.

The chain has TRBV6-2 or TRBV6-3 and TRBJ2-1, with 7 positions matching TRBD1. V was clipped by 4 bases and J by 3 bases; unmatched bases: 3. Germline values: CDR1 MNHEY, CDR2 SVGEGT. This CDR3 region has 14 residues. This chain's CDR3 is CASSWTGDYNEQFF. The CDR3 DNA reads as TGTGCCAGCAGTTGGACAGGTGACTACAATGAGCAGTTCTTC.

The chain is built from TRBV20-1 and TRBJ2-5; 7 bases fit TRBD1. This CDR3 comprises 14 residues. After removal of 7 bases from V and 2 bases from J, the junction contained 10 bases not matched to a gene. The germline V gene has CDR1 DFQATT and CDR2 SNEGSKA (reference sequence). CDR3 sequence (DNA): TGCAGTGTGGCAGGGGGTAACCTTCAAGAGACCCAGTACTTC. This encodes CSVAGGNLQETQYF.

This clonotype was counted a few times. The J gene is TRBJ1-1, the V gene TRBV3-1, with unresolved D. The CDR3 extends over 13 amino acids. Germline V lookup: CDR1 LGHDT, CDR2 YNNKEL (reference sequence). V lost 2 bases to trimming and J lost 0 bases, with 4 bases between them. The CDR3 nucleotides read TGTGCCAGCAGCCAACACCTGAACACTGAAGCTTTCTTT. It yields the protein CASSQHLNTEAFF.

This clonotype was seen a handful of times. This chain joins TRBV6-2 or TRBV6-3 and TRBJ2-7; D unresolved. From germline, CDR1 is MNHEY and CDR2 SVGEGT. This CDR3 is 13 amino acids long. V was pared by 5 bases and J by 2 bases, with 10 bases between. CDR3 sequence: CASSDFRTYEQYF. In DNA form, the CDR3 reads TGTGCCAGCAGTGACTTTCGGACCTACGAGCAGTACTTC.

V gene TRBV9 combines with J gene TRBJ1-1; no clear D gene. Germline CDR1 SGDLS, CDR2 YYNGEE. There are 13 residues in the CDR3. V dropped 4 bases and J dropped 7 bases, with 14 bases sitting between them. CDR3 coding DNA: TGTGCCAGCAGCTTATCCGGGAAGAGTGAAGCTTTCTTT. Its protein is CASSLSGKSEAFF.